Each of the 30 T cell receptor beta chains below was sequenced from the same sample in a study of identical twins. MiXCR, applied by TCRdb to the 5' RACE reads, yields one record per CDR3 protein. The repertoire holds some 330,000 distinct CDR3 sequences, with roughly 9% as singletons. Sequenced: naive T cells sorted from blood. These receptors all stem from a woman between 50 and 59 years old in good health.

The chain joins TRBV3-1 to TRBJ1-5, with D hard to call. The germline V gene has CDR1 LGHDT and CDR2 YNNKEL (reference sequence). CDR3 length: 14 amino acids. Between the trimmed V and J ends, which lost 4 bases and 7 bases, there was a span of 14 bases. CDR3 region: CASSPQSGNQPQHF. In DNA, the CDR3 is TGTGCCAGCAGCCCCCAATCGGGAAACCAGCCCCAGCATTTT.

This clonotype appeared a few times. This chain joins TRBV27 and TRBJ1-1; no definite D call. V lost 6 bases, J lost 12 bases, and 23 bases lay in between. Germline loops: CDR1 MNHEY, CDR2 SMNVEV (reference sequence). The CDR3 extends over 14 amino acids. The CDR3 reads CASSPGLTKAGTFF. CDR3 coding DNA: TGTGCCAGCAGCCCCGGACTAACCAAGGCGGGAACTTTCTTT.

In this sample, this clonotype turned up many times. The chain has TRBV12-3 or TRBV12-4 and TRBJ2-1; 9 bases are a match to TRBD1. V was clipped by 11 bases and J by 3 bases; unmatched bases: 8. The CDR3 consists of 14 residues. In nucleotides, the CDR3 is TGTGCCGGGACACAGGGGGCCTTCTACAATGAGCAGTTCTTC. Its translation: CAGTQGAFYNEQFF.

The sample holds one count of this clonotype. The chain links TRBV30 to TRBJ1-6; D is unclear. Germline V gene data show CDR1 as GTSNPN and CDR2 as SVGIG (reference sequence). The CDR3 runs 17 residues. The V end was cut by 3 bases, the J end by 9 bases, with 24 bases between. The DNA for the CDR3 is TGTGCCTGGAGGCGAATGCAGGAGAGGAAGTGGAGTTCACCCCTCCACTTT. It specifies CAWRRMQERKWSSPLHF. Full variable domain (rest looked up from reference TRBV30 and TRBJ1-6): SQTIHQWPATLVQPVGSPLSLECTVEGTSNPNLYWYRQAAGRGLQLLFYSVGIGQISSEVPQNLSASRPQDRQFILSSKKLLLSDSGFYLCAWRRMQERKWSSPLHFGNGTRLTVT.

This clonotype has at least ten counts. The gene calls are TRBV7-2 and TRBJ1-5; weak D call: TRBD1 (6 bases). The length of the CDR3 is 15 residues. V lost 1 base, J lost 7 bases, and 14 bases lay in between. Germline V gene data show CDR1 as SGHTA and CDR2 as FQGNSA. In DNA, the CDR3 is TGTGCCAGCAGCTTAGACAGGGCCGTCAGGCAGCCCCAGCATTTT. Amino acids: CASSLDRAVRQPQHF.

The gene calls are TRBV12-3 or TRBV12-4 and TRBJ1-1, with D hard to call. V lost 4 bases to trimming and J lost 4 bases, with 13 bases between them. This CDR3 has 14 amino acids. CDR3 nucleotide sequence: TGTGCCAGCAGTTCCCTCCATTGGGGCACTGAAGCTTTCTTT. Translating gives CASSSLHWGTEAFF.

The chain employs TRBV5-4 and TRBJ2-7, with 7 bases aligning to TRBD2. CDR1 and CDR2 from the germline V gene are SGHNT and YYREEE (reference sequence). The CDR3 sequence is 12 residues long. Unmatched junction bases numbered 7, after V lost 9 bases and J lost 4 bases. The CDR3 here is CAILTSEYEQYV. The CDR3 DNA reads as TGTGCCATCCTCACTAGCGAATACGAGCAGTACGTC.

This clonotype has just a few counts. The J gene is TRBJ2-5, the V gene TRBV7-9, with 10 bases that match TRBD2. V shed 8 bases and J 5 bases; nucleotides not matched to a gene: 8. This CDR3 region has 14 residues. CDR1 is SEHNR, CDR2 FQNEAQ, per germline (reference sequence). CDR3 nucleotides: TGTGCCAGCGCGAGCGGGAGGGCCGGGGAGACCCAGTACTTC. It encodes CASASGRAGETQYF.

V gene TRBV12-5 combines with J gene TRBJ2-5; 9 bases line up with TRBD2. Trimming cost V 6 bases and J 5 bases; bases outside gene matches: 4. The germline CDR1 and CDR2 sequences are LGHNT and FRNRAP. This CDR3 is built from 13 residues. Here the CDR3 DNA reads TGTGCTAGTGGATTAGCGGGAGACGAGACCCAGTACTTC. This translates into CASGLAGDETQYF. The full variable domain, completed using reference TRBV12-5 and TRBJ2-5, is DARVTQTPRHKVTEMGQEVTMRCQPILGHNTVFWYRQTMMQGLELLAYFRNRAPLDDSGMPKDRFSAEMPDATLATLKIQPSEPRDSAVYFCASGLAGDETQYFGPGTRLLVL.

This clonotype occurred many times. V gene TRBV15 combines with J gene TRBJ2-1; either TRBD1 or TRBD2 may supply D (5 bases each). V shed 3 bases and J shed 7 bases, with 7 bases lying between them. The CDR3 is made up of 12 amino acids. Germline assignment: CDR1 LNHNV and CDR2 YYDKDF (reference sequence). CDR3 residues: CATSRGENEQFF. CDR3 coding DNA: TGTGCCACCAGCAGGGGGGAGAATGAGCAGTTCTTC. Variable domain in full (rest from reference TRBV15 and TRBJ2-1): DAMVIQNPRYQVTQFGKPVTLSCSQTLNHNVMYWYQQKSSQAPKLLFHYYDKDFNNEADTPDNFQSRRPNTSFCFLDIRSPGLGDTAMYLCATSRGENEQFFGPGTRLTVL.

This clonotype was found many times. The CDR3 region is CASSLPAGNNEQFF. The CDR3 DNA is TGTGCCAGCAGCCTCCCGGCGGGTAACAATGAGCAGTTCTTC. The V gene is TRBV6-2 or TRBV6-3, the J gene TRBJ2-1; D might be TRBD2 (5 bases). Trimming took 6 bases from V and 5 from J, leaving 14 bases between them. The length of the CDR3 is 14 residues. Germline V gene data show CDR1 as MNHEY and CDR2 as SVGEGT.

The V and J genes are TRBV24-1 and TRBJ2-2; D uncertain. The CDR3 is 16 residues long. The germline V gene has CDR1 KGHDR and CDR2 SFDVKD. Trimming pared 5 bases from V and 3 bases from J, leaving 15 bases between. CDR3 protein: CATSAMTSSYTGELFF. CDR3 nucleotides: TGTGCCACCAGTGCCATGACATCCTCCTACACCGGGGAGCTGTTTTTT.

This rearrangement joins TRBV7-6 to TRBJ2-6; TRBD2 agrees at 11 bases. V was pared by 5 bases and J by 3 bases, with 9 bases of the junction left unmatched. This CDR3 has 18 residues. Germline V lookup: CDR1 SGHVS, CDR2 FNYEAQ. The CDR3 loop is CASSPLTSGRSGANVLTF. CDR3 DNA sequence: TGTGCCAGCAGCCCTCTTACTAGCGGGAGAAGTGGGGCCAACGTCCTGACTTTC.

This clonotype was recorded at least ten times. This chain connects TRBV25-1 to TRBJ1-2; D gene unclear. Trimming pared 3 bases from V and 8 bases from J, leaving 16 bases between. The CDR3 consists of 14 residues. Germline CDR1 reads MGHDK; CDR2 reads SYGVNS. This CDR3 is CASSDLGGRQGYTF. CDR3 sequence (DNA): TGTGCCAGCAGTGATCTGGGTGGTAGGCAAGGCTACACCTTC.

In regard to this clonotype: The junction does not match germline at one end; this may be a read error. This rearrangement joins TRBV24-1 to TRBJ2-2, with D maybe TRBD2 (5 bases). The CDR3 runs 12 residues. Germline CDR1 and CDR2: KGHDR and SFDVKD. The CDR3 loop reads CATSDFVGEQFF. In nucleotides, the CDR3 is TGTGCCACCAGTGATTTTGTCGGGGAGCAGTTTTTT.

This clonotype occurred many times. This chain joins TRBV7-9 and TRBJ2-1, with D unresolved. Germline CDR1 SEHNR, CDR2 FQNEAQ (reference sequence). The CDR3 loop spans 13 amino acids. V gave up 0 bases and J gave up 4 bases, with 4 bases separating them. The DNA for the CDR3 is TGTGCCAGCAGCTTAGCAGAGTACAATGAGCAGTTCTTC. This sequence encodes CASSLAEYNEQFF.

There are a few counts of this clonotype. This sequence joins TRBV6-1 and TRBJ1-4; D not certain. This CDR3 has 15 amino acids. From germline, CDR1 is MNHNS and CDR2 SASEGT. V lost 7 bases and J 0 bases, leaving 12 bases between the germline ends. CDR3 in amino acids: CASISSRATNEKLFF. DNA of the CDR3: TGTGCCAGCATTTCGTCGCGTGCAACTAATGAAAAACTGTTTTTT.

This clonotype was recorded a few times. The chain couples TRBV12-1 to TRBJ2-1; no check of the table's D call, TRBD2, against the DNA was made. TRBV12-1 is designated a pseudogene. The CDR3 is made up of 21 amino acids. The CDR3 spells CASSSCRRVAGGPVSYNEQFF. The DNA for the CDR3 is TGTGCCAGCAGCTCTTGCCGCAGGGTAGCGGGAGGGCCAGTATCCTACAATGAGCAGTTCTTC.

This clonotype has ten or more counts. The rearrangement uses TRBV6-1 and TRBJ1-5; 8 bases match TRBD1. This CDR3 has 16 amino acids. The ends lost 6 bases at V and 1 base at J; junction bases unmatched: 8. CDR1 MNHNS and CDR2 SASEGT come from the germline V gene. The CDR3: CASRSGQGSSNQPQHF. The CDR3 region has the DNA TGTGCCAGCAGATCCGGACAGGGTTCGAGCAATCAGCCCCAGCATTTT.

This clonotype was picked up a small number of times. The chain combines TRBV5-1 with TRBJ2-6; tentative D call: TRBD1 (5 bases). The CDR3 covers 14 residues. Trimming stripped 0 bases from V and 8 bases from J, with 9 bases between. The germline V gene has CDR1 SGHRS and CDR2 YFSETQ. The CDR3 coding sequence is TGCGCCAGCAGCTTGGTGCAGGGTCCCAACGTCCTGACTTTC. Its protein is CASSLVQGPNVLTF.

V usage is TRBV10-1 and J usage is TRBJ2-3; D is possibly TRBD2 (5 bases). The CDR3 covers 14 residues. CDR1 WNHNN and CDR2 SYGVQD come from the germline V gene (reference sequence). V lost 3 bases and J 5 bases, leaving 12 bases between the germline ends. CDR3 amino acids: CASSDGIPVDTQYF. CDR3 bases: TGCGCCAGCAGTGACGGGATCCCGGTAGATACGCAGTATTTT.

This clonotype was seen only a few times. The chain uses TRBV5-1 and TRBJ2-2; TRBD2 aligns across 11 bases. This CDR3 is 17 amino acids long. Germline V lookup: CDR1 SGHRS, CDR2 YFSETQ. Germline trimming cut 6 bases from V and 1 base from J; bases unmatched to any gene: 8. The CDR3 DNA follows: TGCGCCAGCACCGCCCTGACTAGCGGGATGAACACCGGGGAGCTGTTTTTT. Its translation: CASTALTSGMNTGELFF.

At least ten counts were recorded for this clonotype. The J gene is TRBJ1-1, the V gene TRBV28, with a possible D match to TRBD1 (6 bases). The ends were cut back, 1 base at V and 1 base at J, with 7 bases in the middle. The germline gives CDR1 MDHEN, CDR2 SYDVKM. CDR3 length: 14 residues. The CDR3 DNA follows: TGTGCCAGCAGTTTATTAGGGGGGAACACTGAAGCTTTCTTT. The encoded protein is CASSLLGGNTEAFF.

A few counts support this clonotype. This sequence joins TRBV12-5 and TRBJ1-5; D not resolved. CDR1 is LGHNT and CDR2 is FRNRAP in the germline V gene. The CDR3 runs to 12 residues. V lost 0 bases and J lost 3, with 0 bases in between. CDR3: CASGLVNQPQHF. DNA of the CDR3: TGTGCTAGTGGTTTGGTCAATCAGCCCCAGCATTTT.

The chain combines TRBV25-1 with TRBJ2-2; 8 nucleotides line up with TRBD2. CDR1 and CDR2 from the germline V gene are MGHDK and SYGVNS. After removal of 4 bases from V and 7 bases from J, the junction contained 8 bases not matched to a gene. This CDR3 comprises 15 residues. The CDR3 sequence: CASSVTGTSFGELFF. The CDR3 region has the DNA TGTGCCAGCAGTGTCACCGGGACTAGTTTCGGGGAGCTGTTTTTT.

The rearrangement joins TRBV6-6 to TRBJ1-1; the D gene is possibly TRBD1 (5 bases). The CDR3 is 13 residues long. The germline V and J ends were trimmed by 7 bases and 8 bases, with 17 bases remaining between them. Germline V gene data show CDR1 as MNHNY and CDR2 as SVGAGI (reference sequence). This CDR3 is CASITGVPPEAFF. Here the CDR3 DNA reads TGTGCCAGCATTACAGGCGTACCCCCGGAAGCTTTCTTT.

This clonotype was observed at least ten times. The chain carries TRBV5-1 and TRBJ2-7; possible D gene TRBD2, 5 bases. CDR1 and CDR2 (germline): SGHRS, YFSETQ. This CDR3 contains 13 residues. Trimming shortened V by 2 bases and J by 5 bases, and 11 bases separated the two germline ends. For the CDR3, the DNA is TGCGCCAGCAGCTTCGGGGTAGCAGACGAGCAGTACTTC. Protein product: CASSFGVADEQYF. The full variable domain, rest sourced from reference TRBV5-1 and TRBJ2-7, is KAGVTQTPRYLIKTRGQQVTLSCSPISGHRSVSWYQQTPGQGLQFLFEYFSETQRNKGNFPGRFSGRQFSNSRSEMNVSTLELGDSALYLCASSFGVADEQYFGPGTRLTVT.

This clonotype was recorded at least ten times. V and J are TRBV13 and TRBJ2-1; 10 bases agree with TRBD2. Germline-derived CDR1 and CDR2 are PRHDT and FYEKMQ (reference sequence). Trimming took 0 bases from V and 8 from J; bases not matched to a gene: 4. The CDR3 extends over 15 amino acids. The CDR3 here is CASSLGLAGDYEQFF. Written as DNA, the CDR3 is TGTGCCAGCAGCTTAGGCCTAGCGGGAGATTATGAGCAGTTCTTC.

The chain carries TRBV18 and TRBJ1-2, with 7 bases aligning to TRBD1. CDR3 length: 14 amino acids. V lost 4 bases and J lost 4; bases outside the gene matches: 6. CDR1 is KGHSH, CDR2 LQKENI, per germline. In DNA, the CDR3 is TGTGCCAGCTCACGAGGACAGGATAGCTATGGCTACACCTTC. It encodes CASSRGQDSYGYTF.

This clonotype was picked up many times. The V gene is TRBV7-6, the J gene TRBJ2-1, with D perhaps TRBD2 (5 bases). The ends were cut back, 0 bases at V and 0 bases at J, with 12 bases in the middle. In germline, CDR1 is SGHVS, CDR2 FNYEAQ. This CDR3 contains 17 residues. DNA for the CDR3: TGTGCCAGCAGCTTAGCCCCTCTAGCTACCTCCTACAATGAGCAGTTCTTC. The encoded protein is CASSLAPLATSYNEQFF.